Presented here are 5 T cell receptor beta chains from one specimen sequenced in a study of T-cell reconstitution after alpha-beta-depleted transplantation in children. Library preparation (for TCRbeta) was performed with unique molecular identifiers. TCRdb called the PCR reads again in MiXCR, with one record for every CDR3 protein. The repertoire holds a few hundred thousand distinct CDR3 sequences, about 9.3% seen once, with 2% to 3% in the top ten. The sample consisted of PBMCs from the stem cell graft donor, taken from the stem cell graft. Receptors were obtained from a human donor who donated a stem cell graft to a child with acute lymphoblastic leukemia.

The chain is built from TRBV24-1 and TRBJ2-1; D is uncertain. This CDR3 has 17 amino acids. Per germline, CDR1 KGHDR and CDR2 SFDVKD. Trimming cost V 4 bases and J 1 base, with 16 bases left between them. The DNA for the CDR3 is TGTGCCACCAGTGACCCGAACCTGGACCATTCCTACAATGAGCAGTTCTTC. It specifies CATSDPNLDHSYNEQFF.

This clonotype was seen a few times. The V call is TRBV20-1, the J call TRBJ2-7; unclear D gene. The CDR3 contains 10 residues. The germline V gene has CDR1 DFQATT and CDR2 SNEGSKA (reference sequence). The germline V and J ends were trimmed by 6 bases and 5 bases, with 8 bases remaining between them. The CDR3 DNA follows: TGCAGTGCCCATTTTCACGAGCAGTACTTC. Translated, it gives CSAHFHEQYF.

This clonotype has just a few counts. The chain has TRBV20-1 and TRBJ2-4, with 9 nucleotides matching TRBD2. CDR1 DFQATT and CDR2 SNEGSKA come from the germline V gene (reference sequence). J gave up 5 bases and V 5 bases, and 4 bases lay outside the gene matches. The CDR3 sequence is 13 residues long. CDR3 nucleotide sequence: TGCAGTGCTTCGACTAGCGGAGAAAACATTCAGTACTTC. Protein product: CSASTSGENIQYF.

This chain links TRBV6-5 with TRBJ2-1; 8 bases line up with TRBD2. The CDR3 is made up of 15 amino acids. The germline CDR1 and CDR2 sequences are MNHEY and SVGAGI. Unmatched junction bases numbered 4, after V lost 2 bases and J lost 4 bases. CDR3 DNA sequence: TGTGCCAGCAGTTACGGGACTAGGAGATACAATGAGCAGTTCTTC. Its protein is CASSYGTRRYNEQFF.

The chain is built from TRBV5-1 and TRBJ2-7; D is possibly TRBD1 (6 bases). There are 14 residues in the CDR3. V lost 3 bases and J lost 5, with 15 bases in between. Germline assignment: CDR1 SGHRS and CDR2 YFSETQ. This CDR3 reads CASSSGTWPHEQYF. As DNA, the CDR3 is TGCGCCAGCAGCTCCGGGACATGGCCCCACGAGCAGTACTTC.